This TCR beta chain was profiled in a study of technical replicates of blood from a few donors. Measured with immunoSEQ multiplex PCR; TCRdb has only the in-frame clones, and not every one. Of 84,000 or so clones detected, 93% appear once; the ten largest clones hold 0.24%. From germline, CDR1 is SQVTM and CDR2 ANQGSEA. Trimming left V 4 bases short and J 6 bases short, with 13 bases between. The CDR3 contains 13 residues. The receptor's source is a human donor in good health. This chain connects TRBV29-1 to TRBJ1-5, with D possibly being TRBD1 (5 bases). The source material was T cells isolated from PBMCs. The CDR3 region is CSVVQGMGQPQHF. CDR3 DNA sequence: TGCAGCGTTGTTCAGGGTATGGGTCAGCCCCAGCATTTT.